This T cell receptor (beta chain) was identified in a study of molecular identifiers for immune sequencing clone quantification. Worth noting for this clonotype: Its antigen is not identified.

Each CDR3 protein gets one entry after TCRdb re-called the PCR reads with MiXCR. The data show some 35,000 distinct CDR3 sequences, approximately 20% seen once. The CDR3 extends over 14 amino acids. Trimming left V 1 base short and J 6 bases short, with 13 bases between. Germline V gives CDR1 LNHDA, CDR2 SQIVND (reference sequence). Study-wide results and limits: Amid one million naive cells, spiked Jurkat TCR RNA from one cell was reportedly still detectable. Beyond 20 RNA copies, clones held over 98% of effector molecules, compared with under 1% in naive cells.

The authors sorted naive CD8 T cells as CD8+CD4-CCR7+CD45RA+. The sequence was obtained from a human donor in good health. Some libraries in this study had Jurkat cell RNA spiked in. Sequencing was done on a sample of naive CD8+ T cells from blood, with Jurkat cell RNA spiked in. The subset denotes: FACS-sorted CD8+CD4-CCR7+CD45RA+ naive T cells. The chain employs TRBV19 and TRBJ2-7; either TRBD1 or TRBD2 may fit D (5 bases each). In DNA, the CDR3 is TGTGCCAGTAGTATAGCCGTTGGGGACGCCGAGCAGTACTTC. This translates into CASSIAVGDAEQYF. Combining the CDR3 with reference TRBV19 and TRBJ2-7 gives the whole variable domain DGGITQSPKYLFRKEGQNVTLSCEQNLNHDAMYWYRQDPGQGLRLIYYSQIVNDFQKGDIAEGYSVSREKKESFPLTVTSAQKNPTAFYLCASSIAVGDAEQYFGPGTRLTVT.